This record covers a single TCR beta chain. Participant age was about 18 to 95 years, and participants resided in roughly 25 US areas. The data stem from a study of blood T cell repertoires in COVID-19. Generated by immunoSEQ multiplex PCR, the TCRdb table keeps only in-frame clones and is missing some. The sample contains around 300,000 clones, 86% of which appear only once. V was clipped by 1 base and J by 8 bases; unmatched bases: 2. CDR1 LNHNV and CDR2 YYDKDF come from the germline V gene (reference sequence). The CDR3 extends over 12 amino acids. Material for sequencing was PBMCs or T cells enriched from blood (not recorded which). The sequence was obtained from a woman aged 18-29 years who had recovered from COVID-19. This chain links TRBV15 with TRBJ2-7; 7 nucleotides align to TRBD2. For the CDR3, the DNA is TGTGCCACCAGCAGAGTGGGACTACAGCAGTACTTC. The encoded protein is CATSRVGLQQYF.